The 3 T cell receptor beta chains in this list originate from one sample, sequenced in a study of cytomegalovirus exposure and HLA in healthy donors. The PCR employed 60 Vbeta primers together with 13 Jbeta primers. Some clones are missing from TCRdb's copy, which holds only in-frame ones; the method was immunoSEQ multiplex PCR. Found here are tens of thousands of clones; the top ten clones hold 11%. Sequencing input: PBMCs. The receptors come from a woman aged 45-65 years in good health and CMV-seropositive.

The V and J genes are TRBV6-6 and TRBJ1-1, with D unclear. Germline V gene sequence: CDR1 MNHNY, CDR2 SVGAGI (reference sequence). Deletions cut 6 bases from V and 4 bases from J, with 18 bases between. This CDR3 spans 15 amino acids. DNA of the CDR3: TGTGCCAGCAGCCCGAGGGCCAAAGACGGCACTGAAGCTTTCTTT. It codes for CASSPRAKDGTEAFF.

This chain joins TRBV7-8 and TRBJ2-7; D is possibly TRBD2 (7 bases). The germline V gene encodes CDR1 SGHVS and CDR2 FQNEAQ. The CDR3 totals 14 residues. V was clipped by 5 bases and J by 4 bases, with 15 bases between them. For the CDR3, the DNA is TGTGCCAGCAGCCAGGGCGGGGGCGGGTACGAGCAGTACTTC. This encodes CASSQGGGGYEQYF.

The chain joins TRBV4-3 to TRBJ1-2, with a possible D match to TRBD1 (6 bases). This CDR3 has 15 amino acids. The V end was cut by 2 bases, the J end by 4 bases, with 14 bases between. Germline V gene lookup returns CDR1 LGHNA and CDR2 YSLEER. The CDR3 protein is CASSQLSRGAYGYTF. In DNA, the CDR3 is TGCGCCAGCAGCCAACTAAGCAGGGGAGCCTATGGCTACACCTTC.